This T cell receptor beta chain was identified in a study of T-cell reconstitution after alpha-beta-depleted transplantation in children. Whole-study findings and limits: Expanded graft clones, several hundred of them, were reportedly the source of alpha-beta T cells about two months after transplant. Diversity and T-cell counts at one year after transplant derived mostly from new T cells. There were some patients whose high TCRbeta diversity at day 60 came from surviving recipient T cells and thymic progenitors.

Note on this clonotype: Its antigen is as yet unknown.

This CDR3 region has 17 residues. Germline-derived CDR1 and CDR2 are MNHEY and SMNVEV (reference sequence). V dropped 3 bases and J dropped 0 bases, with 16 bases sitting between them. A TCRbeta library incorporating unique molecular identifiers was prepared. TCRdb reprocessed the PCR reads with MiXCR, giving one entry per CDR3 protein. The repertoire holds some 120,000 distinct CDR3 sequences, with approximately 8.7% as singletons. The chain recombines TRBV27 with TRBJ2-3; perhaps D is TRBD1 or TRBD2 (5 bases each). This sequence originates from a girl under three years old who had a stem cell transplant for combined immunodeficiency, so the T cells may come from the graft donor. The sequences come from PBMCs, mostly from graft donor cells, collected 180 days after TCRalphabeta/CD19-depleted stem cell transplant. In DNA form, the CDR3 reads TGTGCCAGCAGTTTGGGGACCGGGACCACTAGCACAGATACGCAGTATTTT. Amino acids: CASSLGTGTTSTDTQYF.